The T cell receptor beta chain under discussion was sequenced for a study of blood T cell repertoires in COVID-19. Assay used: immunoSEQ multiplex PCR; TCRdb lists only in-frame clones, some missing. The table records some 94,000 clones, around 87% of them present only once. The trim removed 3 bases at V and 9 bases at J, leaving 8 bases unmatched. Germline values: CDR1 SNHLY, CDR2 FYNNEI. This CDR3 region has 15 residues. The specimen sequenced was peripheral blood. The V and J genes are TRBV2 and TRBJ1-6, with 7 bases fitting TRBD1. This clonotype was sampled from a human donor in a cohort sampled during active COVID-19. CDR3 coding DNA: TGTGCCAGCAGTGAGGTGGCCAGGGGGTTTTCACCCCTCCACTTT. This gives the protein CASSEVARGFSPLHF.